The sequence of this T cell receptor beta chain was determined in a study of blood T cell repertoires in COVID-19. Study in general: Acute and convalescent COVID-19 samples came from the United States, Italy and Spain.

In the original processing: Using reference gene primer amplification, nucleated cell counts were estimated. Sequenced by immunoSEQ multiplex PCR; TCRdb stores in-frame clones only, minus some. V, J and clone size are taken as reported in that table, and D and trimming were inferred from the DNA itself. In the table there are approximately 150,000 clones, 80% to 90% of which are singletons. Recovery meant two consecutive negative NP/OP PCR tests, professional clearance, or resolved symptoms. This clone was seen only a few times. This CDR3 is built from 14 residues. Germline lookup yields CDR1 MDHEN and CDR2 SYDVKM. V was clipped by 5 bases and J by 3 bases, with 14 bases between them.

The receptor comes from a man in his sixties who had recovered from COVID-19. The chain uses TRBV28 and TRBJ2-7; the D gene is possibly TRBD1 (6 bases). Specimen: PBMCs or T cells enriched from blood (not recorded which). The chain's CDR3 is CASSTRDTFYEQYF. The CDR3 region has the DNA TGTGCCAGCAGTACCCGGGACACCTTCTACGAGCAGTACTTC.